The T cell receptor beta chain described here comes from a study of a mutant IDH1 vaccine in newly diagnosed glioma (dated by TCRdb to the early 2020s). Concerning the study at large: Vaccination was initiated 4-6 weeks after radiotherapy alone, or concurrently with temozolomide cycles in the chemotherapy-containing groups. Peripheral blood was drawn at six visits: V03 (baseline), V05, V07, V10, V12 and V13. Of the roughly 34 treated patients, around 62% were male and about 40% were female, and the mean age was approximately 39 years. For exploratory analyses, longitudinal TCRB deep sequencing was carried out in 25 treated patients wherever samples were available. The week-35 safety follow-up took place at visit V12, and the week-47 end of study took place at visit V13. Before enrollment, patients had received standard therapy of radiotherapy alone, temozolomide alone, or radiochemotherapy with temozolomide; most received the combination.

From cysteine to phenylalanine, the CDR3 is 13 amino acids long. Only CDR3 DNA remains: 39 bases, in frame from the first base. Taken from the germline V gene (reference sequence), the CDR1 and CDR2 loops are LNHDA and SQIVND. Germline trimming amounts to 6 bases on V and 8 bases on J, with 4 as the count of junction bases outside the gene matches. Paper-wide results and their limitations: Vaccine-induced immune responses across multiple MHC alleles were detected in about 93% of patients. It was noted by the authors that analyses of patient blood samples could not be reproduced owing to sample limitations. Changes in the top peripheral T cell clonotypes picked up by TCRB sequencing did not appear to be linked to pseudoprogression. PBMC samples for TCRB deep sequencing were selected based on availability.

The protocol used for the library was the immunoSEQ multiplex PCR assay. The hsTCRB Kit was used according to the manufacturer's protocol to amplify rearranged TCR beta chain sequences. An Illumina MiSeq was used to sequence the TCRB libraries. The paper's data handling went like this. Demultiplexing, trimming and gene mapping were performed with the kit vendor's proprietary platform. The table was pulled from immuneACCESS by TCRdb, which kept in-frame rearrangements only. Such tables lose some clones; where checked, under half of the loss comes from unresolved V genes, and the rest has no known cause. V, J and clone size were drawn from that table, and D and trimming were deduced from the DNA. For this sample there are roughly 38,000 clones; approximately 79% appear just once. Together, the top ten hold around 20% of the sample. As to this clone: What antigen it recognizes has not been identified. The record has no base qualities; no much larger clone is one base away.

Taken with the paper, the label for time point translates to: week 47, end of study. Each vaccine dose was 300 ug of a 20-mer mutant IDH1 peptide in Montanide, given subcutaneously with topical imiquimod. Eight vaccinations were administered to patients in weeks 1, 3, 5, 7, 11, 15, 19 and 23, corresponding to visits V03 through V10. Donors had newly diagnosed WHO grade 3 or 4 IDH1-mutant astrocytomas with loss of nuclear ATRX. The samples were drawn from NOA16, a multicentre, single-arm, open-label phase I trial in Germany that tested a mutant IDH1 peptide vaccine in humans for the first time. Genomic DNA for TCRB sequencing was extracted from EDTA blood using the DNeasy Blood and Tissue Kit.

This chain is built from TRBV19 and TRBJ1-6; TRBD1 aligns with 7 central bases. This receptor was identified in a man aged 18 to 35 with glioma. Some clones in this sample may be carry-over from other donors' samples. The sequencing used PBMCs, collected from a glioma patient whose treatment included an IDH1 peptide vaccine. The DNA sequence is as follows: TGTGCCAGTAGCCTTACAGGGGATTCACCCCTCCACTTT. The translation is CASSLTGDSPLHF.